Following are 20 T cell receptor beta chains from one sample sequenced in a study of cytomegalovirus exposure and HLA in healthy donors. Primers included in the PCR were 60 Vbeta and 13 Jbeta primers. Profiling relied on immunoSEQ multiplex PCR, and the TCRdb table lists in-frame clones only, not all of them. Of some 140,000 clones listed, nearly 80% are singletons. The sequencing sample was made of PBMCs. The receptors originated from a man younger than 40 in good health and CMV-seropositive.

The chain couples TRBV6-5 to TRBJ1-1; D possibly corresponds to TRBD1 (6 bases). CDR1 and CDR2 (germline): MNHEY, SVGAGI. Deletions cut 3 bases from V and 6 bases from J, with 11 bases between. CDR3 length equals 13 residues. CDR3 residues: CASSYRDIAEAFF. DNA of the CDR3: TGTGCCAGCAGTTATCGGGACATAGCTGAAGCTTTCTTT.

This chain joins TRBV19 and TRBJ1-2; TRBD1 aligns across 9 bases. The CDR3 has 12 residues. The J segment lost 4 bases and the V segment lost 8 bases, leaving 2 bases of the junction unmatched. CDR1 and CDR2 from the germline V gene are LNHDA and SQIVND (reference sequence). DNA of the CDR3: TGTGCCAGTGGACAGGGGCCCTATGGCTACACCTTC. Translation gives CASGQGPYGYTF.

This clone was counted a single time. The chain recombines TRBV11-2 with TRBJ1-4; D uncertain. Germline lookup yields CDR1 SGHAT and CDR2 FQNNGV. Trimming left V 6 bases short and J 0 bases short, with 11 bases between. CDR3 size: 15 residues. The CDR3 sequence: CASRGGSSTNEKLFF. DNA of the CDR3: TGTGCCAGCAGGGGCGGGTCCTCAACTAATGAAAAACTGTTTTTT.

This CDR3 reads CASSLTSFRTDTQYF. The CDR3 DNA reads TGTGCCAGCAGCTTGACTAGCTTTAGGACAGATACGCAGTATTTT. The genes are TRBV7-6 and TRBJ2-3, with 7 positions matching TRBD2. From germline, CDR1 is SGHVS and CDR2 FNYEAQ. This CDR3 has 15 residues. The trim removed 3 bases at V and 3 bases at J, leaving 6 bases unmatched.

The CDR3 protein is CASSASGTGPHGYTF. Here the CDR3 DNA reads TGTGCCAGCAGTGCATCCGGGACAGGGCCCCATGGCTACACCTTC. The chain uses TRBV25-1 and TRBJ1-2; the match to TRBD1 covers 9 bases. The J segment lost 6 bases and the V segment lost 4 bases, leaving 9 bases of the junction unmatched. CDR1 is MGHDK, CDR2 SYGVNS, per germline. The CDR3 extends over 15 amino acids.

The chain joins TRBV6-1 to TRBJ1-1; weak D call: TRBD1 (5 bases). With 2 bases removed from V and 0 bases from J, the gap between germline ends came to 10 bases. From germline, CDR1 is MNHNS and CDR2 SASEGT. The CDR3 is 15 residues long. CDR3 DNA sequence: TGTGCCAGCAGTGAATCCGCAGGGATGAACACTGAAGCTTTCTTT. Its translation is CASSESAGMNTEAFF.

The V gene is TRBV6-5, the J gene TRBJ2-2; tentatively, D is TRBD2 (5 bases). The CDR3 has 13 amino acids. Germline V gene data show CDR1 as MNHEY and CDR2 as SVGAGI. Between the trimmed V and J ends, which lost 6 bases and 4 bases, there was a span of 9 bases. The CDR3 DNA is TGTGCCAGCAGCCTCGGGATCACCGGGGAGCTGTTTTTT. Translation: CASSLGITGELFF.

In this sample, this clone turned up once. This chain links TRBV10-3 with TRBJ1-1; TRBD1 agrees at 8 bases. Trimming cost V 7 bases and J 2 bases; bases outside gene matches: 6. CDR1 is ENHRY, CDR2 SYGVKD, per germline. The length of the CDR3 is 14 residues. CDR3 sequence reads: CAIKDRDFNTEAFF. The CDR3 nucleotides are TGTGCCATCAAGGACAGGGACTTTAACACTGAAGCTTTCTTT.

This clone has just a few counts. The rearrangement uses TRBV4-2 and TRBJ2-1, with D perhaps matching TRBD2 (7 bases). CDR1 and CDR2 from the germline V gene are LGHNA and YNFKEQ. The CDR3 has 13 residues. With 0 bases removed from V and 16 bases from J, the gap between germline ends came to 16 bases. CDR3 region: CASSQESGGGSFF. As DNA, the CDR3 is TGTGCCAGCAGCCAAGAAAGTGGGGGCGGGAGCTTCTTC.

V is TRBV10-3 and J is TRBJ2-2; 12 bases match TRBD2. The CDR3 sequence is 17 residues long. Trimming at V came to 0 bases and at J to 7 bases, leaving 6 bases not matched to a gene. Germline values: CDR1 ENHRY, CDR2 SYGVKD. CDR3 nucleotides: TGTGCCATCAGTGAGTCCCCCCTAGCGGGAGGGGGCGGGGAGCTGTTTTTT. This codes for CAISESPLAGGGGELFF.

V and J are TRBV15 and TRBJ1-1; maybe TRBD1 (5 bases). Trimming pared 3 bases from V and 3 bases from J, leaving 8 bases between. Per germline, CDR1 LNHNV and CDR2 YYDKDF (reference sequence). The CDR3 sequence is 13 residues long. This CDR3 reads CATSSGGDTEAFF. Written as DNA, the CDR3 is TGTGCCACCAGCAGTGGGGGGGACACTGAAGCTTTCTTT.

This chain connects TRBV9 to TRBJ2-1, with 9 bases matching TRBD2. The CDR3 spans 15 residues. The germline gives CDR1 SGDLS, CDR2 YYNGEE. With 3 bases clipped from V and 9 bases from J, the junction kept 10 bases outside the gene matches. The CDR3 loop is CASSEGVAGEAEQFF. The CDR3 region has the DNA TGTGCCAGCAGCGAGGGGGTAGCGGGAGAGGCTGAGCAGTTCTTC.

The chain uses TRBV19 and TRBJ1-1; TRBD1 aligns across 9 bases. The V and J ends lost 10 bases and 4 bases, in that order; junction bases with no gene match: 13. The CDR3 spans 15 residues. CDR1 is LNHDA and CDR2 is SQIVND in the germline V gene (reference sequence). CDR3 DNA: TGTGCCACCCGTCCCAGGGACAGGGCAAGCACTGAAGCTTTCTTT. This sequence encodes CATRPRDRASTEAFF.

The chain carries TRBV2 and TRBJ1-5; D may be TRBD1 (6 bases). There are 14 residues in the CDR3. Germline lookup yields CDR1 SNHLY and CDR2 FYNNEI. Trimming stripped 1 base from V and 5 bases from J, with 9 bases between. The CDR3 DNA reads as TGTGCCAGCAGTGAAGTGGACAGTGATCAGCCCCAGCATTTT. Translating gives CASSEVDSDQPQHF.

Notes on this clone: Other DNA sequences in this sample translate to the same CDR3. The rearrangement joins TRBV2 to TRBJ1-4, with D unresolved. The germline V gene encodes CDR1 SNHLY and CDR2 FYNNEI. CDR3 length: 14 amino acids. V lost 2 bases and J 7 bases, leaving 11 bases between the germline ends. In nucleotides, the CDR3 is TGTGCCAGCAGTGAATCCAGTCGAGGTGAAAAACTGTTTTTT. Protein product: CASSESSRGEKLFF.

The chain employs TRBV7-8 and TRBJ1-2, with a weak D call TRBD1 (5 bases). Looked up from germline, CDR1 is SGHVS and CDR2 is FQNEAQ. The CDR3 has 16 residues. The V end lost 0 bases, the J end lost 8 bases, and 19 bases lay between the germline ends. DNA for the CDR3: TGTGCCAGCAGCTTAGCAGGGGCAGGATACACGGCGGGCTACACCTTC. Protein product: CASSLAGAGYTAGYTF.

This sequence joins TRBV7-9 and TRBJ2-7, with 10 nucleotides matching TRBD2. The CDR3 is 18 amino acids. The germline V gene encodes CDR1 SEHNR and CDR2 FQNEAQ (reference sequence). Trimming removed 5 bases from V and 0 bases from J; junction bases left unmatched: 13. In DNA, the CDR3 is TGTGCCAGCAGCCCCCTAGGCGGACTAGCGGCCTCCTCCTACGAGCAGTACTTC. Residues: CASSPLGGLAASSYEQYF.

The CDR3 region is CASSSTGIGKPQHF. The CDR3 DNA follows: TGTGCCAGCAGCTCCACAGGGATAGGTAAGCCCCAGCATTTT. The gene calls are TRBV7-9 and TRBJ1-5, with TRBD1 as a possible D gene (6 bases). The CDR3 runs 14 residues. Germline CDR1 and CDR2: SEHNR and FQNEAQ (reference sequence). Between the trimmed V and J ends, which lost 4 bases and 8 bases, there was a span of 15 bases.

V gene TRBV29-1 combines with J gene TRBJ2-5, with TRBD1 matching 9 bases. The CDR3 runs to 13 residues. Germline values: CDR1 SQVTM, CDR2 ANQGSEA. V dropped 4 bases and J dropped 0; count of bases not matched to a gene: 0. The CDR3 DNA reads as TGCAGCGTTGGGACAGGGGACCAAGAGACCCAGTACTTC. Its protein product is CSVGTGDQETQYF.

The V gene is TRBV9, the J gene TRBJ1-1; tentative D call: TRBD1 (5 bases). In germline, CDR1 is SGDLS, CDR2 YYNGEE. CDR3 length: 15 residues. The germline V and J ends were trimmed by 0 bases and 6 bases, with 15 bases remaining between them. CDR3 nucleotide sequence: TGTGCCAGCAGCGTAGATTGGCTTGGACATTCTGAAGCTTTCTTT. Its protein is CASSVDWLGHSEAFF.